The 21 T cell receptor beta chains below all came from one sample that was sequenced in a study of blood T cell repertoires in COVID-19. Repertoires were generated with immunoSEQ multiplex PCR, while TCRdb's copy carries only in-frame clones and drops some. The sample has 180,000 or so clones, around nine tenths seen once. Sequencing was carried out using peripheral blood. The receptors come from a man aged 18 to 35 with active or convalescent COVID-19.

The chain carries TRBV5-1 and TRBJ1-1, with TRBD1 matching over 7 bases. The ends lost 0 bases at V and 2 bases at J; junction bases unmatched: 4. Per the germline V gene, CDR1 is SGHRS and CDR2 is YFSETQ. The CDR3 has 15 residues. The CDR3 nucleotides read TGCGCCAGCAGCTTGGACAGGGGATTTAACACTGAAGCTTTCTTT. It yields the protein CASSLDRGFNTEAFF.

This chain connects TRBV12-3 or TRBV12-4 to TRBJ2-7; TRBD1 matches at 7 bases. The V gene end was trimmed by 3 bases and the J gene end by 3 bases; junction bases not matched to a gene: 2. The CDR3 runs 13 residues. CDR3 DNA sequence: TGTGCCAGCAGTTTGGCAGGGGGCTACGAGCAGTACTTC. Translated: CASSLAGGYEQYF.

The DNA of the CDR3 is TGTGCCAGTAGTATAGTTCGGACAACCACCTACAATGAGCAGTTCTTC. This sequence encodes CASSIVRTTTYNEQFF. The chain recombines TRBV19 with TRBJ2-1; D possibly corresponds to TRBD1 (5 bases). Germline lookup yields CDR1 LNHDA and CDR2 SQIVND (reference sequence). The CDR3 is 16 residues long. V was cut by 1 base and J by 2 bases, with 12 bases left in between.

This chain connects TRBV3-1 (or the pseudogene TRBV3-2) to TRBJ2-3; 7 bases are a match to TRBD2. CDR3 length equals 18 residues. V was pared by 3 bases and J by 1 base, with 13 bases of the junction left unmatched. Per the germline V gene, CDR1 is LGHDT and CDR2 is YNNKEL (reference sequence). The CDR3 spells CASSHEIPGREGTDTQYF. The CDR3 coding sequence is TGTGCCAGCAGCCATGAAATACCGGGACGGGAGGGCACAGATACGCAGTATTTT.

The chain joins TRBV7-6 to TRBJ2-1; TRBD2 agrees at 8 bases. With 2 bases clipped from V and 4 bases from J, the junction kept 4 bases outside the gene matches. The CDR3 contains 15 residues. Germline CDR1 is SGHVS and CDR2 is FNYEAQ. The CDR3 DNA reads TGTGCCAGCAGCTTAAGCGGGAGTGTGTACAATGAGCAGTTCTTC. It translates to CASSLSGSVYNEQFF.

The chain carries TRBV12-3 or TRBV12-4 and TRBJ1-2; 7 nucleotides match TRBD1. The CDR3 consists of 13 residues. Trimming cost V 5 bases and J 4 bases; bases outside gene matches: 4. This chain's CDR3 is CASSPDRAYGYTF. The CDR3 DNA sequence: TGTGCCAGCAGTCCAGACAGGGCCTATGGCTACACCTTC.

The rearrangement joins TRBV14 to TRBJ2-5; TRBD2 matches at 10 bases. The germline V gene has CDR1 SGHDN and CDR2 FVKESK. Trimming at V came to 0 bases and at J to 5 bases, leaving 12 bases not matched to a gene. This CDR3 has 18 residues. As DNA, the CDR3 is TGTGCCAGCAGCCAAGAGAGGGGGACTAGCGCGAGTCGGGAGACCCAGTACTTC. It yields the protein CASSQERGTSASRETQYF.

This clone was counted only a few times. This sequence joins TRBV6-1 and TRBJ1-2, with D unresolved. Germline assignment: CDR1 MNHNS and CDR2 SASEGT. V lost 2 bases to trimming and J lost 4 bases, with 11 bases between them. The CDR3 contains 14 residues. CDR3 nucleotide sequence: TGTGCCAGCAGTGAAAGTGGCGGAGCCTATGGCTACACCTTC. Its protein product is CASSESGGAYGYTF.

The chain links TRBV29-1 to TRBJ2-1, with no clear D. Germline V gene data show CDR1 as SQVTM and CDR2 as ANQGSEA. Trimming removed 4 bases at V and 6 bases at J, with 7 bases between. The CDR3 consists of 11 residues. The chain's CDR3 is CSVGGSNEQFF. CDR3 DNA sequence: TGCAGCGTTGGAGGATCCAATGAGCAGTTCTTC.

This clone was counted once. The chain couples TRBV3-1 (or the pseudogene TRBV3-2) to TRBJ1-2; TRBD1 is a possible D gene (5 bases). There are 18 residues in the CDR3. Germline V gene sequence: CDR1 LGHDT, CDR2 YNNKEL (reference sequence). The V and J ends lost 0 bases and 4 bases respectively, with 21 bases between them. The CDR3 sequence: CASSQENVQKGLSYGYTF. CDR3 nucleotides: TGTGCCAGCAGCCAAGAAAACGTACAGAAGGGGTTATCCTATGGCTACACCTTC.

The V gene is TRBV5-4, the J gene TRBJ2-3; 8 nucleotides line up with TRBD1. V shed 0 bases, J shed 4 bases, and the junction held 4 bases outside the gene matches. The CDR3 consists of 15 residues. CDR1 and CDR2 from the germline V gene are SGHNT and YYREEE (reference sequence). CDR3 sequence (DNA): TGTGCCAGCAGCTTGGATCCGGGACAGGCAGATACGCAGTATTTT. This codes for CASSLDPGQADTQYF. The whole variable domain, filled in from reference TRBV5-4 and TRBJ2-3, reads ETGVTQSPTHLIKTRGQQVTLRCSSQSGHNTVSWYQQALGQGPQFIFQYYREEENGRGNFPPRFSGLQFPNYSSELNVNALELDDSALYLCASSLDPGQADTQYFGPGTRLTVL.

This chain connects TRBV7-9 to TRBJ2-7, with D perhaps matching TRBD1 (6 bases). The germline CDR1 and CDR2 sequences are SEHNR and FQNEAQ (reference sequence). The CDR3 spans 15 residues. With 1 base removed from V and 4 bases from J, the gap between germline ends came to 14 bases. In nucleotides, the CDR3 is TGTGCCAGCAGCTTAGTTCCAGGGGCCCCTTACGAGCAGTACTTC. Residues: CASSLVPGAPYEQYF.

The rearrangement uses TRBV19 and TRBJ2-1; 7 bases fit TRBD2. Trimming took 1 base from V and 6 from J; bases not matched to a gene: 6. CDR1 LNHDA and CDR2 SQIVND come from the germline V gene (reference sequence). The CDR3 runs to 15 residues. The chain's CDR3 is CASSIGREGLNEQFF. DNA of the CDR3: TGTGCCAGTAGTATAGGGAGGGAGGGCCTCAATGAGCAGTTCTTC.

This clone has just one count. This sequence joins TRBV7-8 and TRBJ2-7; 9 positions agree with TRBD1. V gave up 4 bases and J gave up 5 bases; unmatched junction bases: 9. Germline V gene lookup returns CDR1 SGHVS and CDR2 FQNEAQ. CDR3 size: 15 residues. CDR3 loop: CASSYPGQGIHEQYF. CDR3 sequence (DNA): TGTGCCAGCAGCTATCCGGGACAGGGAATCCACGAGCAGTACTTC. Together with reference TRBV7-8 and TRBJ2-7, the CDR3 gives the full variable domain: GAGVSQSPRYKVAKRGQDVALRCDPISGHVSLFWYQQALGQGPEFLTYFQNEAQLDKSGLPSDRFFAERPEGSVSTLKIQRTQQEDSAVYLCASSYPGQGIHEQYFGPGTRLTVT.

The chain links TRBV2 to TRBJ2-6; the match to TRBD2 covers 7 bases. Germline V lookup: CDR1 SNHLY, CDR2 FYNNEI. V was clipped by 5 bases and J by 1 base; unmatched bases: 2. CDR3 length: 15 residues. The CDR3 DNA reads TGTGCCAGCAGTACCGGGGGGTCTGGGGCCAACGTCCTGACTTTC. This codes for CASSTGGSGANVLTF.

Comment on this clone: Additional DNA sequences in this sample encode the identical CDR3. The chain has TRBV5-1 and TRBJ2-7; no firm D call. This CDR3 has 13 residues. V shed 0 bases and J shed 1 base, with 5 bases lying between them. Germline loops: CDR1 SGHRS, CDR2 YFSETQ. CDR3 bases: TGCGCCAGCAGCTTGGCCGGTTCCTACGAGCAGTACTTC. This translates into CASSLAGSYEQYF.

The DNA of the CDR3 is TGTGCCAGCAGCGGATACAGGGGCAACGAGCAGTACTTC. It encodes CASSGYRGNEQYF. This chain links TRBV7-8 with TRBJ2-7; 7 nucleotides align to TRBD1. V shed 5 bases and J 5 bases; nucleotides not matched to a gene: 6. From germline, CDR1 is SGHVS and CDR2 FQNEAQ. This CDR3 is 13 amino acids long.

This rearrangement joins TRBV10-1 to TRBJ1-4, with D unclear. This CDR3 comprises 14 residues. V lost 8 bases and J 7 bases, leaving 17 bases between the germline ends. Germline CDR1 reads WNHNN; CDR2 reads SYGVQD (reference sequence). In DNA form, the CDR3 reads TGCGCCAGCCCGTCATTAGCGGTTGTTGAAAAACTGTTTTTT. This codes for CASPSLAVVEKLFF.

The V gene is TRBV12-3 or TRBV12-4, the J gene TRBJ1-1, with D perhaps TRBD1 (5 bases). Between the trimmed V and J ends, which lost 6 bases and 4 bases, there was a span of 12 bases. The CDR3 spans 13 residues. The CDR3 sequence: CASSVLGGTEAFF. The CDR3, as DNA: TGTGCCAGCAGCGTACTCGGGGGCACTGAAGCTTTCTTT.

The chain combines TRBV29-1 with TRBJ2-1; D possibly corresponds to TRBD2 (6 bases). Germline V gene lookup returns CDR1 SQVTM and CDR2 ANQGSEA. V lost 4 bases to trimming and J lost 5 bases, with 24 bases between them. The CDR3 contains 17 residues. The DNA of the CDR3 is TGCAGCGTTGGAGGTGAAAGGGGACTCCCACGCAACAATGAGCAGTTCTTC. This sequence encodes CSVGGERGLPRNNEQFF.

The CDR3 spells CASSLVADTYNEQFF. CDR3 coding DNA: TGTGCCAGCAGCTTAGTAGCGGACACTTACAATGAGCAGTTCTTC. The V and J genes are TRBV11-2 and TRBJ2-1; TRBD2 is a possible D gene (6 bases). Trimming left V 1 base short and J 4 bases short, with 11 bases between. CDR1 SGHAT and CDR2 FQNNGV come from the germline V gene. The length of the CDR3 is 15 residues.